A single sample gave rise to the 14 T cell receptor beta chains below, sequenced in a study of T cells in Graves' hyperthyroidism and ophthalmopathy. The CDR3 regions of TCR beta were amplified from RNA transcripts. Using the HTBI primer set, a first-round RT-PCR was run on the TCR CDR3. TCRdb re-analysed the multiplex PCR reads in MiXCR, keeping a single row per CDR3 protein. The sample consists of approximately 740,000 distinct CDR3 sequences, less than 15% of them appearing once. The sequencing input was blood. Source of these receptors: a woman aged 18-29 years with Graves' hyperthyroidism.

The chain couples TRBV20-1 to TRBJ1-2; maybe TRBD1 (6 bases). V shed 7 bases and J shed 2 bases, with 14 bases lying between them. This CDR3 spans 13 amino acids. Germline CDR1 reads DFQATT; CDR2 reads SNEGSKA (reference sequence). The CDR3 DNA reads TGCAGTGGCAAGACAGGCCCGAACTATGGCTACACCTTC. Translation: CSGKTGPNYGYTF.

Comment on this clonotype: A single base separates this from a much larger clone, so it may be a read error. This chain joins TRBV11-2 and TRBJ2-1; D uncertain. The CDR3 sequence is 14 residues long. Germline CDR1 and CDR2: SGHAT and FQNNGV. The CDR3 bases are TGTGCCAGCAGCTTAGGAAGTCAGGTCTACGAGCAGCACTTC. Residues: CASSLGSQVYEQHF.

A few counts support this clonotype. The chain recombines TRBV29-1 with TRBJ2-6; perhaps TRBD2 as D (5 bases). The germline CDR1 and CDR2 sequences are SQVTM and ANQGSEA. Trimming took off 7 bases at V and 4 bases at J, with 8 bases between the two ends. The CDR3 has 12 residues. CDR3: CSGGDGANVLTF. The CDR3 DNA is TGCAGCGGGGGAGACGGGGCCAACGTCCTGACTTTC.

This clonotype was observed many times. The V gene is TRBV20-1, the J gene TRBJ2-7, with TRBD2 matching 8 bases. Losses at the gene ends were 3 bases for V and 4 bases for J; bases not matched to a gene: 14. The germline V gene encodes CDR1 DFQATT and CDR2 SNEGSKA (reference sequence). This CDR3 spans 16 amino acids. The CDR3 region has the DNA TGCAGTGCTAGCCGGGCGGGACTAGGGACGGTTTACGAGCAGTACTTC. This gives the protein CSASRAGLGTVYEQYF.

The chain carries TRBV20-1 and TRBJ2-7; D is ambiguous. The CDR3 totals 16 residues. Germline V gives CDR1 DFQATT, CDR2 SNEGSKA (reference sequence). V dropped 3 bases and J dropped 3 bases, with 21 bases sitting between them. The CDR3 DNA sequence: TGCAGTGCTAGGCGTGGCCAAGGGCAATTCCACTACGAGCAGTACTTC. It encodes CSARRGQGQFHYEQYF.

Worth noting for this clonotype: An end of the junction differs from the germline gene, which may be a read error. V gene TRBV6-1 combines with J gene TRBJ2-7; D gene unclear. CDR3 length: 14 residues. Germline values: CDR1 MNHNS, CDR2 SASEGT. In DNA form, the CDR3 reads TGTGCCAGCAGGAGCCTGGGCGGCCCTGACGAGCAGTATTTC. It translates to CASRSLGGPDEQYF.

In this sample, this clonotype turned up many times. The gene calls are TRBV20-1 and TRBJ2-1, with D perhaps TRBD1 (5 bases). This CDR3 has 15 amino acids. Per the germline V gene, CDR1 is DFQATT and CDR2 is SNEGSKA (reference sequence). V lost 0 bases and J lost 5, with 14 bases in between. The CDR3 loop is CSARDRTQGHNEQFF. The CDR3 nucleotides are TGCAGTGCTAGAGATCGCACCCAGGGCCACAATGAGCAGTTCTTC.

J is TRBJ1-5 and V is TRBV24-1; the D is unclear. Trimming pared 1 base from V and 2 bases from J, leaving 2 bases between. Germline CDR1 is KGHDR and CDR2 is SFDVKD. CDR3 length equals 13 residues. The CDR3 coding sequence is TGTGCCACCAGTGATTTTCGCAATCAGCCCCAGCATTTT. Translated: CATSDFRNQPQHF.

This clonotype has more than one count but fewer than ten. The DNA for the CDR3 is TGTGCCAGCAGCCCGACCGGGACAGTAACTGAAGCTTTCTTT. Translating it yields CASSPTGTVTEAFF. This rearrangement joins TRBV9 to TRBJ1-1, with 7 bases matching TRBD1. The junction had 8 bases not matched to a gene; V was cut back by 4 bases and J by 5 bases. The CDR3 runs to 14 residues. Germline CDR1 is SGDLS and CDR2 is YYNGEE.

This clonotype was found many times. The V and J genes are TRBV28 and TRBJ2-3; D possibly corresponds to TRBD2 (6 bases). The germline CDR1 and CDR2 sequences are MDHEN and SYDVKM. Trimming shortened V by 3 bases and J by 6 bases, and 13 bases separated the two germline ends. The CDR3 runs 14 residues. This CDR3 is CASSFYQGGDTQYF. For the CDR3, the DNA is TGTGCCAGCAGTTTCTACCAGGGAGGTGATACGCAGTATTTT. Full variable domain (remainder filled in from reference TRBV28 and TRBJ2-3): DVKVTQSSRYLVKRTGEKVFLECVQDMDHENMFWYRQDPGLGLRLIYFSYDVKMKEKGDIPEGYSVSREKKERFSLILESASTNQTSMYLCASSFYQGGDTQYFGPGTRLTVL.

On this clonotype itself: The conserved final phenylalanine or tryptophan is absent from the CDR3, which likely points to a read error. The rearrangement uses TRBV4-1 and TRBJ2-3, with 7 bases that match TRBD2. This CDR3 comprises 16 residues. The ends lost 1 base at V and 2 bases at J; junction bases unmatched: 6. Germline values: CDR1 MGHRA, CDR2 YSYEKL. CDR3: CASSQVRDYHTDTQYV. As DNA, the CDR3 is TGCGCCAGCAGCCAAGTCCGGGACTACCACACAGATACGCAGTATGTT.

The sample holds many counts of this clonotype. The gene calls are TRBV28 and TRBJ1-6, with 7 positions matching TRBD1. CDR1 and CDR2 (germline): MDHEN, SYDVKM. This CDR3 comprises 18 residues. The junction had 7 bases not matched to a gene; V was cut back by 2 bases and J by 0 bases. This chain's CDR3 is CASSLPTGASSYNSPLHF. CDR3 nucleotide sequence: TGTGCCAGCAGTTTACCTACAGGGGCAAGCTCCTATAATTCACCCCTCCACTTT.

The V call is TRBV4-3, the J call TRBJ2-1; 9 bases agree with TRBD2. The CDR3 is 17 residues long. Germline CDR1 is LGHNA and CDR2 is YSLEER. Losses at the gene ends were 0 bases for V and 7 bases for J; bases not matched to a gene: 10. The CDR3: CASSQDIEREENNEQFF. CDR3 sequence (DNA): TGCGCCAGCAGCCAAGATATCGAGCGGGAGGAAAATAATGAGCAGTTCTTC.

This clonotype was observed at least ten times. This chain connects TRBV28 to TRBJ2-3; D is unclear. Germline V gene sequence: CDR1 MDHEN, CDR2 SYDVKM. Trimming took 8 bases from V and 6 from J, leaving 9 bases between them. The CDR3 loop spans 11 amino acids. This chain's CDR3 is CASGLVDTQYF. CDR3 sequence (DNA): TGTGCCAGCGGCTTGGTGGATACGCAGTATTTT.